A single sample gave rise to the 9 T cell receptor beta chains below, sequenced in a study of regulatory T cells in long-lasting Graves disease. Both iRepertoire HTBI primers and Arm-PCR of CDR3 regions were used to build the TCR beta libraries. Each CDR3 protein is one row after TCRdb ran MiXCR on the multiplex PCR reads. Here the sample spans a few hundred thousand distinct CDR3 sequences, roughly 25% being singletons. Time point given: persistent/refractory GD, antithyroid drugs over 5 years with positive TRAb. The TCR library was made from RNA that had been extracted from PBMCs in TRIzol. Sample: peripheral blood mononuclear cells (PBMCs), taken when the disease was refractory, from a patient treated with antithyroid drugs. These receptors were obtained from a woman aged 40 to 49 with Graves disease.

The chain recombines TRBV20-1 with TRBJ2-7, with D unclear. The V end lost 4 bases, the J end lost 5 bases, and 21 bases lay between the germline ends. CDR1 and CDR2 (germline): DFQATT, SNEGSKA (reference sequence). The CDR3 sequence is 15 residues long. The CDR3 region has the DNA TGCAGTGCTAAGGCCCAAAGACGGGCAGCGAACGAGCAGTACTTC. Amino acid sequence: CSAKAQRRAANEQYF.

On this clonotype: A much larger clone differs from this one at a single base, so this may be a read error. J is TRBJ1-1 and V is TRBV29-1; D remains unclear. The germline CDR1 and CDR2 sequences are SQVTM and ANQGSEA. The CDR3 has 13 amino acids. In DNA, the CDR3 is TGCAGCGGTCTGCCCCACTTGAACGCTGAAGCTTTCTTT. Protein: CSGLPHLNAEAFF.

The rearrangement uses TRBV18 and TRBJ2-7; D gene uncertain. Germline CDR1 and CDR2: KGHSH and LQKENI. The V end lost 1 base, the J end lost 0 bases, and 7 bases lay between the germline ends. This CDR3 has 14 residues. CDR3 coding DNA: TGTGCCAGCTCACCACGGGAACTCTCCTACGAGCAGTACTTC. This encodes CASSPRELSYEQYF.

To note about this clonotype: The junction and the germline gene differ at one end; a read error may be behind it. This chain's CDR3 is CASSSVGELVF. In DNA form, the CDR3 reads TGTGCCAGCAGTTCGGTGGGGGAGCTGGTTTTT. The chain carries TRBV6-5 and TRBJ2-2; the D call may be TRBD1 or TRBD2 (5 bases each). The CDR3 extends over 11 amino acids. Per germline, CDR1 MNHEY and CDR2 SVGAGI.

This clonotype was recorded many times. This chain connects TRBV12-3 or TRBV12-4 to TRBJ2-3; no firm D call. The ends were cut back, 0 bases at V and 0 bases at J, with 4 bases in the middle. The CDR3 spans 14 residues. The CDR3 coding sequence is TGTGCCAGCAGTTTAGCGTACAGCACAGATACGCAGTATTTT. Translation gives CASSLAYSTDTQYF.

This clonotype occurred a few times. V and J are TRBV6-2 or TRBV6-3 and TRBJ1-6; D is unclear. CDR3 length: 12 amino acids. V was clipped by 6 bases and J by 10 bases, with 10 bases between them. Germline assignment: CDR1 MNHEY and CDR2 SVGEGT. CDR3 loop: CASRGYSSPLHF. The CDR3 region has the DNA TGTGCCAGCAGGGGTTATTCCTCACCCCTCCACTTT.

This clonotype was observed at least ten times. The chain links TRBV25-1 to TRBJ2-7; D ambiguous. The CDR3 is made up of 14 amino acids. V was clipped by 1 base and J by 0 bases, with 7 bases between them. Germline CDR1 and CDR2: MGHDK and SYGVNS. The CDR3 loop is CASSESPNSYEQYF. The CDR3 region has the DNA TGTGCCAGCAGTGAATCCCCTAACTCCTACGAGCAGTACTTC.

This clonotype was seen a few times. The chain uses TRBV20-1 and TRBJ1-1; D remains ambiguous. Germline V gene lookup returns CDR1 DFQATT and CDR2 SNEGSKA (reference sequence). This CDR3 is built from 14 residues. Trimming removed 0 bases from V and 7 bases from J, with 15 bases in between. CDR3 bases: TGCAGTGCTAGAGACATGTCGTATGGGAATGAAGCTTTCTTT. Translation gives CSARDMSYGNEAFF.

The chain carries TRBV18 and TRBJ2-1; 7 bases match TRBD1. The germline V gene has CDR1 KGHSH and CDR2 LQKENI. Losses at the gene ends were 3 bases for V and 7 bases for J; bases not matched to a gene: 3. The CDR3 sequence is 13 residues long. The CDR3 region is CASSPGQQNEQFF. The CDR3 DNA sequence: TGTGCCAGCTCACCGGGACAGCAAAATGAGCAGTTCTTC. The full variable domain, in which reference TRBV18 and TRBJ2-1 provide the parts outside the CDR3, is NAGVMQNPRHLVRRRGQEARLRCSPMKGHSHVYWYRQLPEEGLKFMVYLQKENIIDESGMPKERFSAEFPKEGPSILRIQQVVRGDSAAYFCASSPGQQNEQFFGPGTRLTVL.